This TCR beta chain was recorded in a study of T cell responses to AZD1222 COVID-19 vaccine. Whole-study findings and limits: Vaccine-associated CD4 TCRs spanned spike, dominant at 160-218 and 743-854. White British ancestry dominated among donors, who included more females, and clonal diversity was possibly underestimated. Seropositive AZD1222 recipients at baseline numbered only five to seven.

TCRdb's table, derived via immunoSEQ multiplex PCR, lists solely in-frame clones and lacks some. This sample has around 100,000 clones, with roughly 91% found just once. The germline gives CDR1 MDHEN, CDR2 SYDVKM. The CDR3 has 16 amino acids. Germline trimming cut 4 bases from V and 0 bases from J; bases unmatched to any gene: 5. A note on this clone: Its antigen is not identified.

The clonotype comes from an adult in good health. This chain connects TRBV28 to TRBJ1-2, with TRBD1 matching over 10 bases. The sample here was peripheral blood, taken on day 0 of AZD1222 vaccination. In DNA, the CDR3 is TGTGCCAGCAGTTCCGACAGGGGGCCAGCTAACTATGGCTACACCTTC. Its protein product is CASSSDRGPANYGYTF.